These 10 T cell receptor beta chains were all obtained from the same sample, sequenced in a study of T cells after yellow fever vaccination. From the 5' RACE reads, TCRdb called clonotypes with MiXCR, one entry per CDR3 protein. The sample records fewer than 400,000 distinct CDR3 sequences, about 10% being singletons. This specimen was CD4+ T cells sorted from PBMCs, taken 45 days after the yellow fever booster vaccination. The receptor source for this set is a man younger than 30 who received the YFV17D yellow fever vaccine.

This clonotype was counted at least ten times. V and J are TRBV7-9 and TRBJ2-7; D is ambiguous. Germline V lookup: CDR1 SEHNR, CDR2 FQNEAQ (reference sequence). V was cut by 3 bases and J by 3 bases, with 6 bases left in between. The CDR3 covers 12 residues. The CDR3 nucleotides are TGTGCCAGCAGCTTGCTGGGCTACGAGCAGTACTTC. It specifies CASSLLGYEQYF.

This clonotype has just a few counts. The gene calls are TRBV7-6 and TRBJ1-6; the D gene is possibly TRBD1 (6 bases). The CDR3 has 14 residues. V gave up 8 bases and J gave up 10 bases, with 18 bases separating them. Germline CDR1 and CDR2: SGHVS and FNYEAQ. CDR3 DNA sequence: TGTGCCAGCGGAGATGGGGGGCACAGATCACCCCTCCACTTT. It yields the protein CASGDGGHRSPLHF.

The gene calls are TRBV7-4 and TRBJ2-7; D possibly corresponds to TRBD1 (5 bases). The germline V and J ends were trimmed by 4 bases and 2 bases, with 12 bases remaining between them. The V gene's germline CDR1 is SGHVT and CDR2 SQSDAQ. This CDR3 has 14 residues. CDR3 DNA: TGTGCCAGCAGCTCAATGACAGTCACCTACGAGCAGTACGTC. Amino acid sequence: CASSSMTVTYEQYV.

This clonotype was counted a few times. The genes are TRBV7-8 and TRBJ1-4, with D unresolved. CDR1 is SGHVS, CDR2 FQNEAQ, per germline. The CDR3 loop spans 16 amino acids. V shed 5 bases and J shed 3 bases, with 16 bases lying between them. In nucleotides, the CDR3 is TGTGCCAGCAGCCCAACCCGATCCGGGGCTAATGAAAAACTGTTTTTT. It translates to CASSPTRSGANEKLFF.

This clonotype turned up a few times. The chain is built from TRBV5-1 and TRBJ1-3; no definite D call. The germline V gene encodes CDR1 SGHRS and CDR2 YFSETQ. Trimming removed 2 bases at V and 3 bases at J, with 12 bases between. CDR3 length: 15 amino acids. The CDR3 reads CASSFGHRYGNTIYF. The CDR3 DNA reads as TGCGCCAGCAGCTTCGGGCACCGGTATGGAAACACCATATATTTT.

The chain employs TRBV7-8 and TRBJ2-6; D unclear. Germline CDR1 is SGHVS and CDR2 is FQNEAQ. The CDR3 has 16 residues. V was shortened by 1 base and J by 1 base, with 8 bases between the two germline ends. CDR3 bases: TGTGCCAGCAGCTTAGATTCGGCATCTGGGGCCAACGTCCTGACTTTC. Protein product: CASSLDSASGANVLTF.

The genes are TRBV7-2 and TRBJ2-3, with 11 bases lining up with TRBD2. The CDR3 is 18 amino acids. The junction had 10 bases not matched to a gene; V was cut back by 1 base and J by 4 bases. The germline V gene has CDR1 SGHTA and CDR2 FQGNSA. CDR3 in DNA: TGTGCCAGCAGCTTAGTTAGCGGGGGGGCCGGTTTGTCAGATACGCAGTATTTT. Protein: CASSLVSGGAGLSDTQYF.

The chain employs TRBV6-2 or TRBV6-3 and TRBJ2-1; weak D call: TRBD1 (5 bases). The CDR3 loop spans 12 amino acids. Germline lookup yields CDR1 MNHEY and CDR2 SVGEGT. Trimming removed 7 bases at V and 4 bases at J, with 8 bases between. The CDR3 sequence: CASTDSYNEQFF. CDR3 nucleotide sequence: TGTGCCAGCACCGACAGTTACAATGAGCAGTTCTTC.

This clonotype was detected ten times or more. V gene TRBV6-1 combines with J gene TRBJ2-7; TRBD2 might be the D (6 bases). V shed 2 bases and J shed 2 bases, with 19 bases lying between them. This CDR3 region has 17 residues. Germline CDR1 reads MNHNS; CDR2 reads SASEGT. The CDR3 DNA reads as TGTGCCAGCAGTGAACCTACTAGCATCTATGTGGCCTACGAGCAGTACTTC. Translated, it gives CASSEPTSIYVAYEQYF.

J is TRBJ1-1 and V is TRBV7-9; 7 bases agree with TRBD1. Trimming at V came to 5 bases and at J to 1 base, leaving 7 bases not matched to a gene. CDR3 length: 15 residues. In germline, CDR1 is SEHNR, CDR2 FQNEAQ (reference sequence). CDR3 in DNA: TGTGCCAGCAGCCCAAAGGGGGCGAGGAACACTGAAGCTTTCTTT. Its translation: CASSPKGARNTEAFF.